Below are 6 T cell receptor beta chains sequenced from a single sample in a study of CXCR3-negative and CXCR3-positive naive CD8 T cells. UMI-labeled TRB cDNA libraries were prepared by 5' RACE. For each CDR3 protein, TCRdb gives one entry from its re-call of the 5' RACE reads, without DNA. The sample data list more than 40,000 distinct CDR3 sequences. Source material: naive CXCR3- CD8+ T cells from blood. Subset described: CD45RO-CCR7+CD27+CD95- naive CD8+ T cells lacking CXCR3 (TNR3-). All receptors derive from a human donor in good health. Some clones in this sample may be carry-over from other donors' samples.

CDR3 sequence: CASSFRFGPGQSSYEQYF. This chain connects TRBV12-3 or TRBV12-4 to TRBJ2-7; TCRdb returns TRBD1, unconfirmable since there is no DNA. The CDR3 is made up of 18 amino acids.

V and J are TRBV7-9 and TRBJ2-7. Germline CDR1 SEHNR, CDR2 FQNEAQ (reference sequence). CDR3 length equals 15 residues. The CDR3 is CASSPFNMHSYEQYF.

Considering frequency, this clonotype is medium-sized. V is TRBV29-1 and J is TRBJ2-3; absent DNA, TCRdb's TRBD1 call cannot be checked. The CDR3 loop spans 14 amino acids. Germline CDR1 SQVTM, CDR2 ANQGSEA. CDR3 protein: CSGKRGLLTDTQYF.

This CDR3 reads CSVESRRGDPETQYF. This chain connects TRBV29-1 to TRBJ2-5; no DNA is available, so the TRBD2 call from TCRdb remains unchecked. CDR1 is SQVTM, CDR2 ANQGSEA, per germline. The CDR3 extends over 15 amino acids.

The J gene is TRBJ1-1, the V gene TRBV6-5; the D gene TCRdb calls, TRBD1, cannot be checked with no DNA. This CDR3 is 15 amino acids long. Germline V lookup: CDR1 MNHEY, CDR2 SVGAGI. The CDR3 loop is CASSYSSQGNTEAFF.

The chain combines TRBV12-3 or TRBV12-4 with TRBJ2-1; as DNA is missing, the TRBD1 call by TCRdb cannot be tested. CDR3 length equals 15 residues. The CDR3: CASSLASGGYNEQFF.